The sequence of this T cell receptor beta chain was determined in a study of regulatory T cells in long-lasting Graves disease. With iRepertoire HTBI primers and Arm-PCR of CDR3 regions, TCR beta libraries were built. TCRdb used MiXCR to reprocess the multiplex PCR reads, holding one entry per CDR3 protein. This table has some 220,000 distinct CDR3 sequences, about 19% appearing once. Germline V gene sequence: CDR1 SGHNT, CDR2 YYREEE (reference sequence). V lost 0 bases to trimming and J lost 6 bases; unmatched junction nucleotides: 7. This CDR3 has 16 residues. Time point meaning: newly diagnosed GD, antithyroid drugs for less than 3 months. PBMCs were the source of the RNA used for TCR sequencing. Those enrolled as patients came out of an endocrinology department in Xi'an, China. The same specimen was also included in a second study, on T cells in Graves' hyperthyroidism and ophthalmopathy. From that paper: Stable hyperthyroidism was told apart from ophthalmopathy by a model built on 13 V-J features.

This sequence joins TRBV5-4 and TRBJ1-4; 8 bases align to TRBD1. The sequence derives from a woman aged 25-40 years with Graves disease. The input for sequencing was peripheral blood mononuclear cells (PBMCs), taken at new diagnosis, from a patient treated with antithyroid drugs. The CDR3 protein is CASSLGTGRFDEKLFF. The DNA of the CDR3 is TGTGCCAGCAGCTTGGGGACAGGGAGGTTTGATGAAAAACTGTTTTTT.